This TCR beta chain was profiled in a study of regulatory T cells in long-lasting Graves disease. Study details: With positive TSH receptor antibodies and over 5 years of antithyroid drugs, Graves' disease was considered persistent.

This CDR3 has 16 amino acids. CDR1 is LNHDA and CDR2 is SQIVND in the germline V gene (reference sequence). V gave up 3 bases and J gave up 9 bases, with 23 bases separating them. Study findings and constraints: Accuracy might have suffered from few samples. Favored usage of TRBV28, TRBJ1-2 and TRBJ2-5 was recorded in persistent disease.

CDR3-region Arm-PCR and iRepertoire HTBI primers produced the TCR beta libraries. TCRdb analysed the multiplex PCR reads with MiXCR anew, one entry per CDR3 protein. The sample shows 400,000 to 600,000 distinct CDR3 sequences, around a fifth of them seen only once. Regarding time point: persistent/refractory GD, antithyroid drugs over 5 years with positive TRAb. Preparation of the TCR library used RNA extracted from PBMCs. A roughly 10-milliliter sample of peripheral blood was drawn into EDTA tubes. This clonotype was detected only a few times. Its specificity is not known. V is TRBV19 and J is TRBJ1-1; TRBD1 might be the D (5 bases). Sequencing was performed on peripheral blood mononuclear cells (PBMCs), taken when the disease was refractory, from a patient treated with antithyroid drugs. The source of this sequence is a female donor with Graves disease. The CDR3 is CASSMRRTPGRKQAFF. CDR3 nucleotides: TGTGCCAGTAGTATGAGGAGGACACCGGGTCGCAAGCAAGCTTTCTTT.